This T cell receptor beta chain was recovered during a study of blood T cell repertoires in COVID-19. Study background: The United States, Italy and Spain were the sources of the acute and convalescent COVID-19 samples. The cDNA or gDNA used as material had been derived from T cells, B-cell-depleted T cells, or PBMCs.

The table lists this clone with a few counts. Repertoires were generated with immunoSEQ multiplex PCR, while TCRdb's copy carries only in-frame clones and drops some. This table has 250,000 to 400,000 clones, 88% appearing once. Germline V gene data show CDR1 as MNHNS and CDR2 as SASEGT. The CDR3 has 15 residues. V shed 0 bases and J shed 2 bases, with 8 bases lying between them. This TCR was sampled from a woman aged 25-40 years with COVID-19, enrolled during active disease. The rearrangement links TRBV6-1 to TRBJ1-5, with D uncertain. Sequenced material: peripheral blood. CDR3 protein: CASSEAPEGNQPQHF. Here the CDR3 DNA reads TGTGCCAGCAGTGAAGCGCCCGAGGGCAATCAGCCCCAGCATTTT.